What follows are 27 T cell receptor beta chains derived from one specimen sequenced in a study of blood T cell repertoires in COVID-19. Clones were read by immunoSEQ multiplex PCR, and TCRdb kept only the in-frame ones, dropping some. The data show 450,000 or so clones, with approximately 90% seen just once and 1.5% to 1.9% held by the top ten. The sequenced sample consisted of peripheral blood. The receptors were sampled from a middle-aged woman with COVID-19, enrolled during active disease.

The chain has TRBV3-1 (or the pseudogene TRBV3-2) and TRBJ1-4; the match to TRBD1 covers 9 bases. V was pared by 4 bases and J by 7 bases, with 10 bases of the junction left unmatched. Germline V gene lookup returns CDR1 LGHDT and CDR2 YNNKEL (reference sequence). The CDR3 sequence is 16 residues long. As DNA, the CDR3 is TGTGCCAGCAGCCGGGGGGAAACAGGGGGCGGTGAAAAACTGTTTTTT. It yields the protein CASSRGETGGGEKLFF.

CDR3 DNA sequence: TGTGCCAGCAGCTCCCCGAGCCCCGGGACTAGCGGGCTCCCAATCTACGAGCAGTACTTC. It is translated as CASSSPSPGTSGLPIYEQYF. The chain has TRBV28 and TRBJ2-7, with 12 bases identical to TRBD2. In germline, CDR1 is MDHEN, CDR2 SYDVKM. CDR3 length equals 20 residues. V was clipped by 6 bases and J by 3 bases; unmatched bases: 21.

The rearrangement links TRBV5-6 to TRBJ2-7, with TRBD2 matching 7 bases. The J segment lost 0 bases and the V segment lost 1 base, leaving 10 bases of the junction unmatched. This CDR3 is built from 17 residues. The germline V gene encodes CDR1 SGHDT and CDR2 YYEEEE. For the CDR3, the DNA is TGTGCCAGCAGCTTGTGGGCTAGCGGACTAATCTCCTACGAGCAGTACTTC. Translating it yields CASSLWASGLISYEQYF.

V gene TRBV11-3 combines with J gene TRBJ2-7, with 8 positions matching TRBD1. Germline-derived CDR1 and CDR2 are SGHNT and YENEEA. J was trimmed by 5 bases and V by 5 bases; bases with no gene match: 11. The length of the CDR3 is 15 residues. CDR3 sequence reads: CASSDGGQGANEQYF. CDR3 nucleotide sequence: TGTGCCAGCAGCGATGGGGGGCAGGGGGCCAACGAGCAGTACTTC.

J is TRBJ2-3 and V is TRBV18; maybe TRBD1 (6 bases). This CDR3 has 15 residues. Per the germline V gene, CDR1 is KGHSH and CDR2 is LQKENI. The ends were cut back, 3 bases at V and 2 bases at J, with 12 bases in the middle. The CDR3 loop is CASSPGQGITDTQYF. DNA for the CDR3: TGTGCCAGCTCACCTGGCCAGGGGATCACAGATACGCAGTATTTT.

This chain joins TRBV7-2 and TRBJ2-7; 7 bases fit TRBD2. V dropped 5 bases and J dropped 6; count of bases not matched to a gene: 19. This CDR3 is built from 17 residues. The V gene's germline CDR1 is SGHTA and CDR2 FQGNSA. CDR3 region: CASSLREGLGLRSEQYF. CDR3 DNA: TGTGCCAGCAGCCTAAGGGAGGGCTTAGGGCTGAGGTCCGAGCAGTACTTC.

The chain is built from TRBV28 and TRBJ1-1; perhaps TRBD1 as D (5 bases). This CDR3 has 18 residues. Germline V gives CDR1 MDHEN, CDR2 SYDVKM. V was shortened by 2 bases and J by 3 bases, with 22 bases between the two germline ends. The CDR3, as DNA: TGTGCCAGCAGTTTAAGGACCCGCGGCAGGGCGTGGTACACTGAAGCTTTCTTT. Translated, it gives CASSLRTRGRAWYTEAFF.

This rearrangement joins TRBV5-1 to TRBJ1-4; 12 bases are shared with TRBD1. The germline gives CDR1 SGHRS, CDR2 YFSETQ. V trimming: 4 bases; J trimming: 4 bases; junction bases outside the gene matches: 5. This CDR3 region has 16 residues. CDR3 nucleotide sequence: TGCGCCAGCAGCATTGGGACAGGGGGCATTAATGAAAAACTGTTTTTT. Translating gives CASSIGTGGINEKLFF.

The CDR3 here is CASRAAGSYNEQFF. The CDR3, as DNA: TGTGCCAGTAGGGCCGCGGGATCCTACAATGAGCAGTTCTTC. The chain combines TRBV19 with TRBJ2-1, with D possibly matching TRBD2 (6 bases). The ends were cut back, 6 bases at V and 1 base at J, with 10 bases in the middle. The CDR3 extends over 14 amino acids. Germline CDR1 and CDR2: LNHDA and SQIVND (reference sequence).

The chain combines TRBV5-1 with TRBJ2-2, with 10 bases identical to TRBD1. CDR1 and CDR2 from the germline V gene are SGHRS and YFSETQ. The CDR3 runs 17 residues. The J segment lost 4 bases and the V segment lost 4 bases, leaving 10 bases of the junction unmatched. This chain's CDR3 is CASSLRQGAPGTGELFF. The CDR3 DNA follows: TGCGCCAGCAGCCTAAGACAGGGGGCGCCGGGCACCGGGGAGCTGTTTTTT.

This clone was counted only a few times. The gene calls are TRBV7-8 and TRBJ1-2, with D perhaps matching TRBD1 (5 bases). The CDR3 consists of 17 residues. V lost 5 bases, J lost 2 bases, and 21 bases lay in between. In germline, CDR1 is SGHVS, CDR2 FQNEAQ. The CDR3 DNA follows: TGTGCCAGCAGCCCTCGGGGGACGGTACTACGCAACTATGGCTACACCTTC. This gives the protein CASSPRGTVLRNYGYTF. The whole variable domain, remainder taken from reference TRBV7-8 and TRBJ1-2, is GAGVSQSPRYKVAKRGQDVALRCDPISGHVSLFWYQQALGQGPEFLTYFQNEAQLDKSGLPSDRFFAERPEGSVSTLKIQRTQQEDSAVYLCASSPRGTVLRNYGYTFGSGTRLTVV.

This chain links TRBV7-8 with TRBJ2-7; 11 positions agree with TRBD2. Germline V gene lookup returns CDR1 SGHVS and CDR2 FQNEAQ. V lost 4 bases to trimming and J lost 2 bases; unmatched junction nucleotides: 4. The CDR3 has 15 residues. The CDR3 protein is CASSSGTSGTYEQYF. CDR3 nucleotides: TGTGCCAGCAGCTCGGGGACTAGCGGCACCTACGAGCAGTACTTC. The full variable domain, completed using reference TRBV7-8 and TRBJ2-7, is GAGVSQSPRYKVAKRGQDVALRCDPISGHVSLFWYQQALGQGPEFLTYFQNEAQLDKSGLPSDRFFAERPEGSVSTLKIQRTQQEDSAVYLCASSSGTSGTYEQYFGPGTRLTVT.

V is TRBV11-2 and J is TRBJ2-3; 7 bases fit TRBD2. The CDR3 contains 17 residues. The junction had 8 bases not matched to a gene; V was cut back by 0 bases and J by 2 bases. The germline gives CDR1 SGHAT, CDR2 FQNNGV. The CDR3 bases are TGTGCCAGCAGCTTAGATACGGGGGGTACTATCACAGATACGCAGTATTTT. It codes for CASSLDTGGTITDTQYF.

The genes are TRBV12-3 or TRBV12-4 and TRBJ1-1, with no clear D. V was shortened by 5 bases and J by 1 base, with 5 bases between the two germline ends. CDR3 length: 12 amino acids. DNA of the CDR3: TGTGCCAGCAGTCAACAGAACACTGAAGCTTTCTTT. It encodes CASSQQNTEAFF.

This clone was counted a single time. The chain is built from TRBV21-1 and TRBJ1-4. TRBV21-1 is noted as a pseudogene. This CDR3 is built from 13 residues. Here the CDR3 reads CAGGAGAEEKLFF. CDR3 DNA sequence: TGTGCTGGAGGGGCCGGCGCCGAAGAAAAACTGTTTTTT.

The CDR3 loop is CASSLVARGATSEQFF. The CDR3 DNA sequence: TGTGCCAGCAGCTTGGTGGCGCGGGGGGCTACTAGTGAGCAGTTCTTC. The rearrangement uses TRBV5-4 and TRBJ2-1; 8 bases line up with TRBD2. Germline V gives CDR1 SGHNT, CDR2 YYREEE (reference sequence). Trimming took 0 bases from V and 9 from J; bases not matched to a gene: 11. This CDR3 comprises 16 residues.

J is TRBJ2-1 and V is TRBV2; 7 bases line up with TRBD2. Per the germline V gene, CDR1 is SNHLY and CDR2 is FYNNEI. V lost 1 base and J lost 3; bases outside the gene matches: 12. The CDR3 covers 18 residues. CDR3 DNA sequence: TGTGCCAGCAGTGAAGTCCTGGCTAGCGGTAAGCACTACAATGAGCAGTTCTTC. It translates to CASSEVLASGKHYNEQFF.

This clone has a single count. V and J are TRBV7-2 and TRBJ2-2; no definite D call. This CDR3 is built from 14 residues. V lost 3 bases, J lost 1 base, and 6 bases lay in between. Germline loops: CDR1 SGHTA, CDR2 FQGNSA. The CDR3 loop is CASSFRGNTGELFF. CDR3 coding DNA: TGTGCCAGCAGCTTTCGAGGGAACACCGGGGAGCTGTTTTTT.

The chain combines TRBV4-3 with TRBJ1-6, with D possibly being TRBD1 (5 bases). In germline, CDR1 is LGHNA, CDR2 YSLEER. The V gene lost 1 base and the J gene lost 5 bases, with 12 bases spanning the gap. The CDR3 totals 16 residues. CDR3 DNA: TGCGCCAGCAGCCAAGCGACAGCCGAGAATAATTCACCCCTCCACTTT. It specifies CASSQATAENNSPLHF.

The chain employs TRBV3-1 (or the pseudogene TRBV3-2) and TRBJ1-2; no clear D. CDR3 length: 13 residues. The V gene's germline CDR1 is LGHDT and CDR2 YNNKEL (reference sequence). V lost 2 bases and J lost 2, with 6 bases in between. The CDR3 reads CASSQRLNYGYTF. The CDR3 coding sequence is TGTGCCAGCAGCCAAAGACTCAACTATGGCTACACCTTC.

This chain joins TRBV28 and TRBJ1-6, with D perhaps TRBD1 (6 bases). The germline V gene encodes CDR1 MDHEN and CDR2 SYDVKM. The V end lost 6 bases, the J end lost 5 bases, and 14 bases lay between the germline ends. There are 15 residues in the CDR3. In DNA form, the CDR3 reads TGTGCCAGCAGCAACGCAGGGGTGGATAATTCACCCCTCCACTTT. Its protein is CASSNAGVDNSPLHF.

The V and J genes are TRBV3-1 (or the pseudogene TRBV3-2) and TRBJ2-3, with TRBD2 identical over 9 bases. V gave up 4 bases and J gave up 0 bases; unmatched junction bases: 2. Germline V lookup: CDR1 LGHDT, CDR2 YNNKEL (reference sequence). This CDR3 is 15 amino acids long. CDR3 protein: CASSRLAGSTDTQYF. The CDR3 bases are TGTGCCAGCAGCCGCCTAGCGGGAAGCACAGATACGCAGTATTTT.

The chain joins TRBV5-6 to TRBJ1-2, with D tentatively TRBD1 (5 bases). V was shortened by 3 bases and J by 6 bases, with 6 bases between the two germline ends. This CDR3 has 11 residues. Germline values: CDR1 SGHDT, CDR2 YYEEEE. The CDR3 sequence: CASSSDNGYTF. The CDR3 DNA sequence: TGTGCCAGCAGCTCGGACAATGGCTACACCTTC. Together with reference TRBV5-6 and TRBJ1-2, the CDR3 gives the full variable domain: DAGVTQSPTHLIKTRGQQVTLRCSPKSGHDTVSWYQQALGQGPQFIFQYYEEEERQRGNFPDRFSGHQFPNYSSELNVNALLLGDSALYLCASSSDNGYTFGSGTRLTVV.

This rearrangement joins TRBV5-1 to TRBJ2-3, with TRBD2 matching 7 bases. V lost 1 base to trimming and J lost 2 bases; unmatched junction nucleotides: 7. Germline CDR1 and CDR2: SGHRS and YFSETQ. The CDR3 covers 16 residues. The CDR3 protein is CASSLPSGGSTDTQYF. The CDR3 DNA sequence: TGCGCCAGCAGCTTGCCCTCGGGGGGATCCACAGATACGCAGTATTTT.

The CDR3 here is CATSRVERTVSGANVLTF. In DNA, the CDR3 is TGTGCCACCAGCAGAGTTGAGCGAACTGTCTCTGGGGCCAACGTCCTGACTTTC. The V call is TRBV15, the J call TRBJ2-6; D is uncertain. CDR3 length: 18 amino acids. CDR1 and CDR2 from the germline V gene are LNHNV and YYDKDF (reference sequence). Trimming left V 1 base short and J 0 bases short, with 13 bases between.

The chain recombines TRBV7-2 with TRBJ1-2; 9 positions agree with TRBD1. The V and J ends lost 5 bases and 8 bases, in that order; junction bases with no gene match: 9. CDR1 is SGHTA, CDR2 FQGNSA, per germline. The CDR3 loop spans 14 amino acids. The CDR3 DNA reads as TGTGCCAGCAGCATCTCCGGGACAGGGTCCGGCTACACCTTC. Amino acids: CASSISGTGSGYTF.

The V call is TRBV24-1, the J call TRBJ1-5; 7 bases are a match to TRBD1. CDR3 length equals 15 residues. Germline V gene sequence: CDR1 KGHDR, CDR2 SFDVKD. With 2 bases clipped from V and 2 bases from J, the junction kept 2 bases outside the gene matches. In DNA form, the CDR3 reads TGTGCCACCAGTGATTCCACAGGGGGCAATCAGCCCCAGCATTTT. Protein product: CATSDSTGGNQPQHF.